This T cell receptor beta chain was documented in a study of blood T cell repertoires in COVID-19. Study details: Researchers got acute and convalescent COVID-19 samples from the United States, Italy and Spain. PBMCs, B-cell-depleted T cells, or T cells were the source of the cDNA or gDNA that made up the material.

The age range of participants was roughly 18 to 90 years, with residence in about two dozen US areas. Original processing methods: Amplifying reference gene primers gave estimates of nucleated cell counts. TCRdb keeps only in-frame clones here, not all; method: immunoSEQ multiplex PCR. The DNA gave D and trimming, while V, J and clone size come from that table. The table records roughly 280,000 clones, 75% to 90% of them present only once. The CDR3 loop spans 15 amino acids. V was clipped by 0 bases and J by 1 base, with 10 bases between them. Looked up from germline, CDR1 is SGHKS and CDR2 is YYEKEE (reference sequence).

This clonotype was sampled from a woman in her twenties or thirties with acute COVID-19. The chain employs TRBV5-5 and TRBJ1-1, with D uncertain. Sequencing input: PBMCs or T cells enriched from blood (not recorded which). The CDR3 reads CASSLEGGKNTEAFF. DNA of the CDR3: TGTGCCAGCAGCTTGGAGGGAGGGAAGAACACTGAAGCTTTCTTT.